These 12 T cell receptor beta chains originate from one sample sequenced in a study of OX40 agonist ivuxolimab in advanced cancers. Data came from immunoSEQ multiplex PCR; TCRdb stores just in-frame clones and leaves some out. This table holds 80,000 to 90,000 clones, about 81% found once. Specimen: CD4+ or CD8+ T cells sorted from blood, collected in a trial of the OX40 agonist ivuxolimab. The receptors here all came from an adult with an advanced solid tumor such as melanoma, head and neck, liver or kidney cancer.

This sequence joins TRBV13 and TRBJ2-7, with a weak D call TRBD2 (6 bases). There are 14 residues in the CDR3. Germline V gene lookup returns CDR1 PRHDT and CDR2 FYEKMQ (reference sequence). The ends were cut back, 3 bases at V and 2 bases at J, with 11 bases in the middle. The CDR3 DNA sequence: TGTGCCAGCAGCTTTCCCGGGAGTACCTACGAGCAGTACTTC. Amino acid sequence: CASSFPGSTYEQYF.

The chain recombines TRBV19 with TRBJ1-4, with D maybe TRBD1 (5 bases). Germline V CDR1 and CDR2: LNHDA, SQIVND (reference sequence). CDR3 length: 19 amino acids. The ends were cut back, 4 bases at V and 4 bases at J, with 25 bases in the middle. In DNA, the CDR3 is TGTGCCAGTAGTAGTCCCGGGACTCACGATATCGCGGGTAATGAAAAACTGTTTTTT. Its protein is CASSSPGTHDIAGNEKLFF. Full variable domain (outside the CDR3, taken from reference TRBV19 and TRBJ1-4): DGGITQSPKYLFRKEGQNVTLSCEQNLNHDAMYWYRQDPGQGLRLIYYSQIVNDFQKGDIAEGYSVSREKKESFPLTVTSAQKNPTAFYLCASSSPGTHDIAGNEKLFFGSGTQLSVL.

V gene TRBV5-5 combines with J gene TRBJ1-5; D perhaps matches TRBD1 (5 bases). Germline V gene data show CDR1 as SGHKS and CDR2 as YYEKEE (reference sequence). The ends were cut back, 4 bases at V and 4 bases at J, with 15 bases in the middle. This CDR3 has 15 residues. The CDR3 spells CASSLTPWGNQPQHF. CDR3 nucleotides: TGTGCCAGCAGCCTGACCCCCTGGGGGAATCAGCCCCAGCATTTT.

The chain links TRBV27 to TRBJ1-5; D gene ambiguous. The ends were cut back, 6 bases at V and 7 bases at J, with 10 bases in the middle. The length of the CDR3 is 12 residues. CDR1 and CDR2 from the germline V gene are MNHEY and SMNVEV (reference sequence). CDR3 sequence reads: CASRNRGQPQHF. DNA of the CDR3: TGTGCCAGCAGAAACAGAGGACAGCCCCAGCATTTT.

This chain connects TRBV13 to TRBJ2-3; 7 bases agree with TRBD1. The CDR3 runs 15 residues. Germline V gives CDR1 PRHDT, CDR2 FYEKMQ (reference sequence). V shed 5 bases and J 3 bases; nucleotides not matched to a gene: 8. The CDR3 spells CASSRNRGFTDTQYF. Written as DNA, the CDR3 is TGTGCCAGCAGCCGTAACAGGGGTTTTACAGATACGCAGTATTTT.

This chain links TRBV6-5 with TRBJ1-2; tentatively, D is TRBD1 (6 bases). Germline-derived CDR1 and CDR2 are MNHEY and SVGAGI. V lost 2 bases to trimming and J lost 9 bases, with 10 bases between them. This CDR3 spans 12 amino acids. The CDR3 DNA reads TGTGCCAGCAGTTACGACGGACAGAGCTACACCTTC. Translation gives CASSYDGQSYTF.

The chain combines TRBV11-2 with TRBJ2-5; 13 positions match TRBD2. Germline V CDR1 and CDR2: SGHAT, FQNNGV. Unmatched junction bases numbered 10, after V lost 7 bases and J lost 2 bases. This CDR3 region has 17 residues. DNA of the CDR3: TGTGCCAGCACCAAAATCGGACTAGCGGGGGCACAAGAGACCCAGTACTTC. Translated: CASTKIGLAGAQETQYF.

CDR3 region: CASGDPLDLTQYF. The CDR3 coding sequence is TGTGCTAGTGGTGATCCACTAGATCTGACCCAGTACTTC. V is TRBV12-5 and J is TRBJ2-5; maybe TRBD2 (5 bases). V was trimmed by 5 bases and J by 7 bases, leaving 14 bases between them. The CDR3 contains 13 residues. CDR1 is LGHNT, CDR2 FRNRAP, per germline.

V usage is TRBV5-1 and J usage is TRBJ1-5, with unresolved D. V was clipped by 0 bases and J by 6 bases, with 13 bases between them. The germline gives CDR1 SGHRS, CDR2 YFSETQ. The CDR3 sequence is 15 residues long. The CDR3 here is CASSLVGELGQPQHF. As DNA, the CDR3 is TGCGCCAGCAGCTTGGTTGGGGAGTTGGGTCAGCCCCAGCATTTT.

The V gene is TRBV28, the J gene TRBJ1-2; TRBD1 might be the D (5 bases). Germline V gene sequence: CDR1 MDHEN, CDR2 SYDVKM. Trimming left V 8 bases short and J 7 bases short, with 20 bases between. The CDR3 is made up of 14 amino acids. The CDR3 DNA reads TGTGCCAGCCGATATCTGAAGGGGATGGCTGGCTACACCTTC. This encodes CASRYLKGMAGYTF.

The rearrangement joins TRBV5-6 to TRBJ1-2, with TRBD1 matching 9 bases. V lost 1 base, J lost 5 bases, and 6 bases stayed unmatched. There are 15 residues in the CDR3. From germline, CDR1 is SGHDT and CDR2 YYEEEE. CDR3 in DNA: TGTGCCAGCAGCTTGTCTCCGGGACAGGGTTATGGCTACACCTTC. As protein: CASSLSPGQGYGYTF.

The CDR3 here is CASSLVRARTPTEAFF. The CDR3 DNA is TGTGCCAGCAGCTTAGTCCGGGCCAGAACCCCGACTGAAGCTTTCTTT. The chain recombines TRBV7-8 with TRBJ1-1; no definite D call. The CDR3 has 16 residues. The V and J ends lost 1 base and 5 bases respectively, with 17 bases between them. Looked up from germline, CDR1 is SGHVS and CDR2 is FQNEAQ.